The 14 T cell receptor beta chains given below trace back to one sample, sequenced in a study of shared clonotypes between healthy human individuals (dated by TCRdb to the early 2020s). Libraries were constructed by the immunoSEQ multiplex PCR assay. The table comes from immuneACCESS by way of TCRdb, which keeps in-frame sequences with V and J called. Part of the clones is missing from these tables; in studies checked, under half for an unresolved V gene and the rest for unknown reasons. Recorded for this sample are roughly 2.5 million clones; about 92% of them occurred a single time. The ten top clones hold about 0.13% of the sample. The sequencing sample was made of naive CD4+ T cells sorted from blood. The cell subset or site label, read with the paper, signifies: CD45RA+ positively selected. Every receptor here comes from a man younger than 30 in good health.

The V call is TRBV19, the J call TRBJ2-7; unclear D gene. Deletions cut 4 bases from V and 3 bases from J, with 7 bases between. This CDR3 is 12 amino acids long. CDR1 is LNHDA, CDR2 SQIVND, per germline (reference sequence). The CDR3 sequence: CASSTPGYEQYF. CDR3 in DNA: TGTGCCAGTAGTACCCCAGGCTACGAGCAGTACTTC.

The chain links TRBV6-5 to TRBJ2-1; possible D gene TRBD1, 5 bases. CDR1 is MNHEY, CDR2 SVGAGI, per germline. V was trimmed by 2 bases and J by 4 bases, leaving 15 bases between them. This CDR3 has 16 amino acids. The CDR3 is CASSYGASGTYNEQFF. In DNA, the CDR3 is TGTGCCAGCAGTTACGGGGCCTCGGGTACTTACAATGAGCAGTTCTTC.

This sequence joins TRBV7-9 and TRBJ1-1, with TRBD1 matching over 7 bases. Trimming cost V 5 bases and J 5 bases; bases outside gene matches: 5. Per the germline V gene, CDR1 is SEHNR and CDR2 is FQNEAQ (reference sequence). There are 13 residues in the CDR3. CDR3 loop: CASSDRDSTEAFF. DNA of the CDR3: TGTGCCAGCAGCGACCGGGACAGTACTGAAGCTTTCTTT.

CDR3 sequence reads: CASSDRTRHNEQFF. As DNA, the CDR3 is TGCGCCAGCAGTGATCGGACCAGACACAATGAGCAGTTCTTC. The chain links TRBV10-2 to TRBJ2-1; D not certain. The CDR3 sequence is 14 residues long. The germline V and J ends were trimmed by 3 bases and 5 bases, with 11 bases remaining between them. Germline assignment: CDR1 WSHSY and CDR2 SAAADI.

This clone has a single count. J is TRBJ2-5 and V is TRBV7-9, with D possibly being TRBD1 (6 bases). V was trimmed by 5 bases and J by 2 bases, leaving 18 bases between them. The CDR3 runs to 16 residues. Germline V gives CDR1 SEHNR, CDR2 FQNEAQ (reference sequence). In nucleotides, the CDR3 is TGTGCCAGCAGCCCAGGGGCCACAGCCGAGCAAGAGACCCAGTACTTC. The encoded protein is CASSPGATAEQETQYF.

The chain is built from TRBV5-4 and TRBJ1-1; no firm D call. Germline CDR1 reads SGHNT; CDR2 reads YYREEE (reference sequence). The CDR3 runs 14 residues. Trimming stripped 0 bases from V and 0 bases from J, with 6 bases between. DNA of the CDR3: TGTGCCAGCAGCTTGGAGCATTTGAACACTGAAGCTTTCTTT. This encodes CASSLEHLNTEAFF.

The chain combines TRBV6-5 with TRBJ1-1; the D is unclear. V was shortened by 7 bases and J by 4 bases, with 16 bases between the two germline ends. Germline V gene sequence: CDR1 MNHEY, CDR2 SVGAGI. The CDR3 contains 14 residues. The CDR3 reads CASTATERVTEAFF. The CDR3 DNA reads TGTGCCAGCACCGCGACGGAGAGGGTCACTGAAGCTTTCTTT.

V usage is TRBV5-4 and J usage is TRBJ2-7; 7 bases agree with TRBD1. Germline assignment: CDR1 SGHNT and CDR2 YYREEE (reference sequence). Trimming removed 1 base from V and 1 base from J; junction bases left unmatched: 2. The length of the CDR3 is 14 residues. Here the CDR3 reads CASSLRDRSYEQYF. CDR3 nucleotides: TGTGCCAGCAGCTTGAGGGACAGATCCTACGAGCAGTACTTC.

The chain joins TRBV6-1 to TRBJ1-1; 9 bases fit TRBD1. Germline assignment: CDR1 MNHNS and CDR2 SASEGT. The length of the CDR3 is 15 residues. Trimming took 5 bases from V and 0 from J; bases not matched to a gene: 4. The CDR3 nucleotides read TGTGCCAGCAGTAGTACAGGGGGCCTGAACACTGAAGCTTTCTTT. This codes for CASSSTGGLNTEAFF.

The chain combines TRBV15 with TRBJ2-3; D possibly corresponds to TRBD1 (5 bases). From germline, CDR1 is LNHNV and CDR2 YYDKDF (reference sequence). The germline V and J ends were trimmed by 8 bases and 9 bases, with 15 bases remaining between them. CDR3 length: 12 residues. The CDR3 bases are TGTGCCACCGAGCAGGGCCTTGGGACGCAGTATTTT. Amino acid sequence: CATEQGLGTQYF.

This rearrangement joins TRBV10-2 to TRBJ2-1; no firm D call. Germline lookup yields CDR1 WSHSY and CDR2 SAAADI. V was clipped by 5 bases and J by 0 bases, with 5 bases between them. The CDR3 contains 13 residues. CDR3 residues: CASSRFSYNEQFF. CDR3 sequence (DNA): TGCGCCAGCAGTAGATTCTCCTACAATGAGCAGTTCTTC.

J is TRBJ1-1 and V is TRBV18, with 12 bases aligning to TRBD1. The trim removed 3 bases at V and 4 bases at J, leaving 6 bases unmatched. The CDR3 runs to 16 residues. Germline V lookup: CDR1 KGHSH, CDR2 LQKENI. DNA for the CDR3: TGTGCCAGCTCACCCTCAGGGACAGGGGGCATCACTGAAGCTTTCTTT. Its translation: CASSPSGTGGITEAFF.

Of note for this clone: The same CDR3 arises from other DNA sequences in this sample as well. Here the CDR3 reads CASSPPGQGADQPQHF. The CDR3 nucleotides read TGTGCCAGCTCACCGCCGGGACAGGGGGCCGATCAGCCCCAGCATTTT. The rearrangement joins TRBV18 to TRBJ1-5; 12 bases map to TRBD1. The CDR3 is 16 amino acids. The germline V gene encodes CDR1 KGHSH and CDR2 LQKENI. V lost 3 bases to trimming and J lost 5 bases; unmatched junction nucleotides: 5.

This clone was seen a few times. The chain combines TRBV27 with TRBJ1-2; the match to TRBD1 covers 7 bases. The V segment lost 4 bases and the J segment 6 bases; nucleotides outside the gene matches: 5. The CDR3 runs 13 residues. CDR1 and CDR2 from the germline V gene are MNHEY and SMNVEV (reference sequence). Written as DNA, the CDR3 is TGTGCCAGCAGTTCCCGACAGGGAAATGGCTACACCTTC. Its protein is CASSSRQGNGYTF.